Listed here are 25 T cell receptor beta chains from one sample, sequenced in a study of T-cell memory formation after mild COVID-19. TCRdb independently ran MiXCR on the 5' RACE reads; one entry per CDR3 protein. The table includes 250,000 to 350,000 distinct CDR3 sequences, around 15% detected once. Specimen: PBMCs or a T cell subset sorted from them (not recorded which). The receptor set was obtained from a man younger than 35 who had mild COVID-19 (a few samples of this study predate the infection). Cell type and time point are not known.

The chain links TRBV6-1 to TRBJ2-5; 10 positions agree with TRBD2. CDR1 and CDR2 (germline): MNHNS, SASEGT. The CDR3 consists of 17 residues. Trimming removed 1 base from V and 5 bases from J; junction bases left unmatched: 10. The CDR3 sequence: CASSEGLAGAGWETQYF. Here the CDR3 DNA reads TGTGCCAGCAGTGAAGGGCTAGCGGGGGCCGGTTGGGAGACCCAGTACTTC.

CDR3 loop: CASSPGGGGSNQPQHF. CDR3 DNA sequence: TGTGCCAGCAGCCCTGGGGGGGGAGGAAGCAATCAGCCCCAGCATTTT. This chain joins TRBV7-9 and TRBJ1-5; D is possibly TRBD1 (5 bases). Germline V gives CDR1 SEHNR, CDR2 FQNEAQ (reference sequence). The CDR3 loop spans 16 amino acids. V shed 5 bases and J shed 1 base, with 15 bases lying between them.

V and J are TRBV30 and TRBJ1-1; D remains ambiguous. V was shortened by 2 bases and J by 4 bases, with 11 bases between the two germline ends. The CDR3 has 13 residues. CDR1 and CDR2 (germline): GTSNPN, SVGIG (reference sequence). This CDR3 reads CAWSKSLSTEAFF. CDR3 DNA: TGTGCCTGGAGTAAGTCCTTGAGCACTGAAGCTTTCTTT.

The table lists this clonotype with many counts. The chain carries TRBV4-1 and TRBJ1-1, with D unresolved. V lost 8 bases and J 2 bases, leaving 15 bases between the germline ends. This CDR3 is 14 amino acids long. Germline V CDR1 and CDR2: MGHRA, YSYEKL. This CDR3 reads CASRGLLLNTEAFF. The CDR3, as DNA: TGCGCCAGCCGCGGCCTACTCCTCAACACTGAAGCTTTCTTT.

In this sample, this clonotype turned up a few times. V and J are TRBV5-5 and TRBJ1-1; TRBD1 agrees at 10 bases. The trim removed 5 bases at V and 4 bases at J, leaving 8 bases unmatched. This CDR3 spans 15 amino acids. CDR1 is SGHKS and CDR2 is YYEKEE in the germline V gene (reference sequence). This CDR3 reads CASSRQGALSTEAFF. The CDR3 DNA reads TGTGCCAGCAGTCGACAGGGGGCACTTAGCACTGAAGCTTTCTTT.

This rearrangement joins TRBV6-6 to TRBJ2-6; 8 bases align to TRBD2. The J segment lost 3 bases and the V segment lost 5 bases, leaving 6 bases of the junction unmatched. Germline assignment: CDR1 MNHNY and CDR2 SVGAGI (reference sequence). The CDR3 consists of 16 residues. The CDR3 loop is CASSTIGRDGANVLTF. The CDR3 DNA reads TGTGCCAGCAGTACCATCGGGAGGGATGGGGCCAACGTCCTGACTTTC.

This chain uses TRBV4-2 with TRBJ2-3; 9 positions match TRBD2. The V and J ends lost 0 bases and 1 base, in that order; junction bases with no gene match: 2. This CDR3 comprises 16 residues. CDR1 is LGHNA, CDR2 YNFKEQ, per germline. The CDR3 sequence is CASSQDSSGGTDTQYF. The CDR3 region has the DNA TGTGCCAGCAGCCAAGATTCTAGCGGGGGCACAGATACGCAGTATTTT.

A few counts support this clonotype. The gene calls are TRBV20-1 and TRBJ2-5; no clear D gene. Trimming pared 5 bases from V and 4 bases from J, leaving 14 bases between. The germline V gene encodes CDR1 DFQATT and CDR2 SNEGSKA (reference sequence). This CDR3 spans 13 amino acids. Here the CDR3 DNA reads TGCAGTGCTGTTAAGGTCGTGGGAGAGACCCAGTACTTC. Residues: CSAVKVVGETQYF.

This clonotype was recorded many times. The J gene is TRBJ1-6, the V gene TRBV23-1; 7 bases are shared with TRBD1. TRBV23-1 is treated as an ORF (open reading frame) with a function not yet certain. V trimming: 2 bases; J trimming: 10 bases; junction bases outside the gene matches: 8. The CDR3 covers 15 residues. As DNA, the CDR3 is TGCGCCAGCAGTCAACTACGGACAGGTGGCTCACCCCTCCACTTT. Protein product: CASSQLRTGGSPLHF.

This clonotype was counted at least ten times. The chain carries TRBV5-1 and TRBJ1-5; D remains ambiguous. Germline lookup yields CDR1 SGHRS and CDR2 YFSETQ. The CDR3 totals 13 residues. V lost 0 bases and J lost 4, with 5 bases in between. The CDR3: CASSLAGNQPQHF. In DNA form, the CDR3 reads TGCGCCAGCAGCTTGGCGGGAAATCAGCCCCAGCATTTT. The variable domain in full, with the rest retrieved from reference TRBV5-1 and TRBJ1-5, is KAGVTQTPRYLIKTRGQQVTLSCSPISGHRSVSWYQQTPGQGLQFLFEYFSETQRNKGNFPGRFSGRQFSNSRSEMNVSTLELGDSALYLCASSLAGNQPQHFGDGTRLSIL.

A note on this clonotype: A much larger clone differs by one base, so this may be a read error. This likely comes from a read error, as the CDR3 has no conserved phenylalanine or tryptophan at its end. This rearrangement joins TRBV4-3 to TRBJ2-3; possible D gene TRBD1, 5 bases. Trimming cost V 0 bases and J 2 bases, with 12 bases left between them. This CDR3 comprises 16 residues. The germline CDR1 and CDR2 sequences are LGHNA and YSLEER. CDR3 in DNA: TGCGCCAGCAGCCAAGATTGGGGCTTCGACACAGATACGCAGTATCTT. Translation: CASSQDWGFDTDTQYL.

The chain carries TRBV6-2 or TRBV6-3 and TRBJ2-3; 9 bases line up with TRBD1. CDR3 length equals 16 residues. V shed 2 bases, J shed 4 bases, and the junction held 7 bases outside the gene matches. From germline, CDR1 is MNHEY and CDR2 SVGEGT. CDR3 residues: CASSYGTQGAADTQYF. DNA of the CDR3: TGTGCCAGCAGTTACGGAACACAGGGGGCAGCAGATACGCAGTATTTT.

This clonotype was counted a few times. The V call is TRBV20-1, the J call TRBJ2-7, with 11 bases matching TRBD2. The V segment lost 6 bases and the J segment 1 base; nucleotides outside the gene matches: 5. This CDR3 comprises 14 residues. CDR1 DFQATT and CDR2 SNEGSKA come from the germline V gene (reference sequence). This chain's CDR3 is CSAPTSGASYEQYF. CDR3 nucleotide sequence: TGCAGTGCCCCGACTAGCGGGGCGTCCTACGAGCAGTACTTC.

This clonotype has more than one count but fewer than ten. The chain recombines TRBV7-9 with TRBJ1-4; D possibly corresponds to TRBD1 (5 bases). The CDR3 has 11 amino acids. Trimming shortened V by 5 bases and J by 12 bases, and 10 bases separated the two germline ends. CDR1 is SEHNR and CDR2 is FQNEAQ in the germline V gene (reference sequence). CDR3 nucleotide sequence: TGTGCCAGCAGCCGCGACAGTCAACTGTTTTTT. It specifies CASSRDSQLFF.

This clonotype was counted a few times. The chain has TRBV7-9 and TRBJ2-3; TRBD2 might be the D (5 bases). Looked up from germline, CDR1 is SEHNR and CDR2 is FQNEAQ (reference sequence). The CDR3 totals 14 residues. The V end lost 2 bases, the J end lost 4 bases, and 10 bases lay between the germline ends. CDR3 bases: TGTGCCAGCAGCTTACGGGGTTTCTCAGATACGCAGTATTTT. It encodes CASSLRGFSDTQYF.

A few counts support this clonotype. This chain joins TRBV5-1 and TRBJ1-1, with no clear D. Trimming stripped 2 bases from V and 4 bases from J, with 18 bases between. Germline assignment: CDR1 SGHRS and CDR2 YFSETQ. This CDR3 comprises 16 residues. This CDR3 reads CASSFSFGVRGTEAFF. CDR3 nucleotide sequence: TGCGCCAGCAGCTTTAGTTTTGGGGTCCGAGGCACTGAAGCTTTCTTT.

This clonotype showed up just a few times. The V call is TRBV20-1, the J call TRBJ1-4; D call uncertain. CDR1 and CDR2 from the germline V gene are DFQATT and SNEGSKA (reference sequence). The length of the CDR3 is 13 residues. Trimming took 3 bases from V and 7 from J, leaving 12 bases between them. The chain's CDR3 is CSASRSQFEKLFF. CDR3 DNA: TGCAGTGCTAGCAGGTCACAATTTGAAAAACTGTTTTTT.

This clonotype has a handful of counts. The gene calls are TRBV5-1 and TRBJ1-1; D unclear. This CDR3 is 15 amino acids long. V was cut by 0 bases and J by 1 base, with 10 bases left in between. The germline gives CDR1 SGHRS, CDR2 YFSETQ. The CDR3 reads CASSLGGRWNTEAFF. The CDR3 region has the DNA TGCGCCAGCAGCTTGGGTGGGCGTTGGAACACTGAAGCTTTCTTT. Complete variable domain (other parts from reference TRBV5-1 and TRBJ1-1): KAGVTQTPRYLIKTRGQQVTLSCSPISGHRSVSWYQQTPGQGLQFLFEYFSETQRNKGNFPGRFSGRQFSNSRSEMNVSTLELGDSALYLCASSLGGRWNTEAFFGQGTRLTVV.

This chain links TRBV5-1 with TRBJ1-2; TRBD1 matches at 7 bases. The CDR3 has 18 residues. Losses at the gene ends were 0 bases for V and 2 bases for J; bases not matched to a gene: 13. Germline V gives CDR1 SGHRS, CDR2 YFSETQ. DNA for the CDR3: TGCGCCAGCAGCTTGGAGCTAGGACAGGCCAAGAGGAACTATGGCTACACCTTC. It encodes CASSLELGQAKRNYGYTF.

The gene calls are TRBV6-5 and TRBJ2-7, with 9 nucleotides matching TRBD1. Germline V CDR1 and CDR2: MNHEY, SVGAGI. After removal of 2 bases from V and 5 bases from J, the junction contained 1 base not matched to a gene. CDR3 length: 13 amino acids. CDR3 region: CASSYDRGDEQYV. In DNA, the CDR3 is TGTGCCAGCAGTTACGACAGGGGGGACGAGCAGTACGTC.

This clonotype occurred a few times. The chain uses TRBV5-1 and TRBJ2-2; 11 nucleotides align to TRBD1. The junction had 6 bases not matched to a gene; V was cut back by 2 bases and J by 6 bases. Germline-derived CDR1 and CDR2 are SGHRS and YFSETQ. The CDR3 totals 16 residues. CDR3 loop: CASSFPDRGLSGELFF. Written as DNA, the CDR3 is TGCGCCAGCAGCTTCCCGGACAGGGGGCTCTCCGGGGAGCTGTTTTTT.

The V call is TRBV24-1, the J call TRBJ1-4, with 8 bases matching TRBD1. The CDR3 is 19 amino acids. Germline V gene lookup returns CDR1 KGHDR and CDR2 SFDVKD. Trimming removed 3 bases from V and 6 bases from J; junction bases left unmatched: 17. The CDR3: CATSDPHNRDRFLHEKLFF. CDR3 in DNA: TGTGCCACCAGTGATCCCCACAACCGGGACAGGTTTTTGCATGAAAAACTGTTTTTT.

CDR3 amino acids: CASSPGASGGEKETQYF. CDR3 bases: TGTGCCAGCAGCCCTGGGGCTAGCGGGGGAGAGAAAGAGACCCAGTACTTC. V is TRBV5-8 and J is TRBJ2-5, with 10 bases identical to TRBD2. The CDR3 runs 17 residues. V was pared by 4 bases and J by 3 bases, with 12 bases of the junction left unmatched. CDR1 is SGHTS and CDR2 is YDEGEE in the germline V gene.

In this sample, this clonotype turned up many times. The rearrangement joins TRBV20-1 to TRBJ2-1; 11 positions agree with TRBD2. V lost 8 bases and J lost 6; bases outside the gene matches: 9. Germline V gene data show CDR1 as DFQATT and CDR2 as SNEGSKA (reference sequence). This CDR3 is 14 amino acids long. CDR3 coding DNA: TGCAGTACCTACAATAGCGGGGGGGCCAATGAGCAGTTCTTC. The encoded protein is CSTYNSGGANEQFF.

V and J are TRBV3-1 and TRBJ1-1; D possibly corresponds to TRBD1 (6 bases). The CDR3 is 12 amino acids. CDR1 LGHDT and CDR2 YNNKEL come from the germline V gene (reference sequence). Trimming shortened V by 4 bases and J by 9 bases, and 12 bases separated the two germline ends. The CDR3 region has the DNA TGTGCCAGCAGCCCGGCGGGGGGCAAAGCTTTCTTT. It codes for CASSPAGGKAFF.